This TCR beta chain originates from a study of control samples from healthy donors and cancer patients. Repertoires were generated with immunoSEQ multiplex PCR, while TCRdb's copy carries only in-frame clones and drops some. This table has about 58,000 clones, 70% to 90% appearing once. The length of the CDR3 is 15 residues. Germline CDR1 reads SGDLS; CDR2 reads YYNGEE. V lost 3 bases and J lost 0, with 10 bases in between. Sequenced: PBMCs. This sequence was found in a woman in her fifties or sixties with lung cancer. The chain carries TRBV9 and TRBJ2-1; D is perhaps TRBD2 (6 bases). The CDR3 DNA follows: TGTGCCAGCAGCGCCGCCGGGAGCTCCTACAATGAGCAGTTCTTC. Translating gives CASSAAGSSYNEQFF.